This passage covers 21 T cell receptor beta chains from one sample sequenced in a study of identical twins. TCRdb used MiXCR to reprocess the 5' RACE reads, holding one entry per CDR3 protein. The sample gives about 690,000 distinct CDR3 sequences, 6% to 6.5% of which show up once; roughly 2% is in the top ten. Sequenced sample: naive T cells sorted from blood. The receptors were gathered from a man in his late teens or twenties in good health.

The table lists this clonotype with a few counts. The chain carries TRBV30 and TRBJ2-7, with 7 nucleotides matching TRBD1. This CDR3 comprises 13 residues. Looked up from germline, CDR1 is GTSNPN and CDR2 is SVGIG (reference sequence). After removal of 2 bases from V and 2 bases from J, the junction contained 3 bases not matched to a gene. Written as DNA, the CDR3 is TGTGCCTGGAGTAAACAGGGGCCCTACGAGCAGTACGTC. Translated: CAWSKQGPYEQYV.

The gene calls are TRBV13 and TRBJ1-1; 7 bases map to TRBD1. V shed 10 bases and J 0 bases; nucleotides not matched to a gene: 5. Germline CDR1 is PRHDT and CDR2 is FYEKMQ (reference sequence). This CDR3 contains 13 residues. The CDR3 sequence is CATYRGMNTEAFF. The CDR3 region has the DNA TGTGCCACCTACAGGGGAATGAACACTGAAGCTTTCTTT. Full variable domain (remainder filled in from reference TRBV13 and TRBJ1-1): AAGVIQSPRHLIKEKRETATLKCYPIPRHDTVYWYQQGPGQDPQFLISFYEKMQSDKGSIPDRFSAQQFSDYHSELNMSSLELGDSALYFCATYRGMNTEAFFGQGTRLTVV.

This chain connects TRBV6-4 to TRBJ2-1; the D gene is possibly TRBD2 (5 bases). This CDR3 contains 14 residues. Per germline, CDR1 MRHNA and CDR2 SNTAGT. The V end was cut by 8 bases, the J end by 9 bases, with 20 bases between. The CDR3 region has the DNA TGTGCCAGCCTGAGTCGGCCAGCGAGGGCTGAGCAGTTCTTC. Amino acids: CASLSRPARAEQFF.

The rearrangement uses TRBV5-4 and TRBJ1-2, with D uncertain. This CDR3 is built from 19 residues. Germline CDR1 is SGHNT and CDR2 is YYREEE (reference sequence). V dropped 2 bases and J dropped 3 bases, with 26 bases sitting between them. The CDR3, as DNA: TGTGCCAGCAGCTTAAGTGTGGCGCCCAGCATTAACGGGTACTATGGCTACACCTTC. This encodes CASSLSVAPSINGYYGYTF.

This clonotype has more than one count but fewer than ten. This chain connects TRBV28 to TRBJ2-7, with TRBD1 identical over 9 bases. Germline V CDR1 and CDR2: MDHEN, SYDVKM. CDR3 size: 14 residues. V shed 3 bases, J shed 4 bases, and the junction held 4 bases outside the gene matches. The CDR3 DNA reads as TGTGCCAGCAGTTTTACAGGGGGCCTTTACGAGCAGTACTTC. Amino acid sequence: CASSFTGGLYEQYF.

At least ten counts were recorded for this clonotype. The chain combines TRBV29-1 with TRBJ2-1, with 11 bases aligning to TRBD2. V lost 5 bases to trimming and J lost 5 bases; unmatched junction nucleotides: 5. The CDR3 runs 14 residues. The germline V gene has CDR1 SQVTM and CDR2 ANQGSEA. DNA of the CDR3: TGCAGCGTTTTAGCGGGAGGGCCGAACAATGAGCAGTTCTTC. This gives the protein CSVLAGGPNNEQFF.

This clonotype was recorded many times. The chain couples TRBV18 to TRBJ2-1, with 13 bases fitting TRBD2. Germline trimming cut 3 bases from V and 9 bases from J; bases unmatched to any gene: 5. The CDR3 loop spans 15 amino acids. Germline V gives CDR1 KGHSH, CDR2 LQKENI. CDR3 DNA: TGTGCCAGCTCACCTGGACTAGCGGGGGATGGTGAGCAGTTCTTC. It specifies CASSPGLAGDGEQFF.

V usage is TRBV24-1 and J usage is TRBJ2-1, with no clear D. CDR3 length: 16 residues. In germline, CDR1 is KGHDR, CDR2 SFDVKD. V lost 0 bases to trimming and J lost 2 bases, with 10 bases between them. CDR3 residues: CATSDLHSLTYNEQFF. The CDR3 DNA sequence: TGTGCCACCAGTGATTTGCACTCCTTAACCTACAATGAGCAGTTCTTC.

This chain connects TRBV6-2 or TRBV6-3 to TRBJ1-1; no definite D call. The CDR3 contains 11 residues. Germline V gene data show CDR1 as MNHEY and CDR2 as SVGEGT. Trimming stripped 10 bases from V and 12 bases from J, with 18 bases between. The CDR3 DNA follows: TGTGCCATCTCAGACTGGGGAGGAACTTTCTTT. Translating gives CAISDWGGTFF.

This clonotype was counted between two and nine times. The chain has TRBV15 and TRBJ2-3, with 7 nucleotides matching TRBD2. CDR1 is LNHNV, CDR2 YYDKDF, per germline (reference sequence). This CDR3 contains 17 residues. With 3 bases clipped from V and 0 bases from J, the junction kept 9 bases outside the gene matches. The CDR3 protein is CATSSSFRGDSTDTQYF. CDR3 bases: TGTGCCACCAGCAGCTCCTTTCGGGGGGATAGCACAGATACGCAGTATTTT.

This chain uses TRBV7-2 with TRBJ1-1; a weak D match, TRBD1 (5 bases). CDR1 and CDR2 (germline): SGHTA, FQGNSA. The CDR3 is 14 residues long. V lost 5 bases and J lost 4, with 14 bases in between. This chain's CDR3 is CASSPQGLGTEAFF. In DNA form, the CDR3 reads TGTGCCAGCAGCCCCCAGGGACTGGGCACTGAAGCTTTCTTT. Together with reference TRBV7-2 and TRBJ1-1, the CDR3 gives the full variable domain: GAGVSQSPSNKVTEKGKDVELRCDPISGHTALYWYRQSLGQGLEFLIYFQGNSAPDKSGLPSDRFSAERTGGSVSTLTIQRTQQEDSAVYLCASSPQGLGTEAFFGQGTRLTVV.

This clonotype has ten or more counts. V usage is TRBV5-6 and J usage is TRBJ2-1; 7 bases are a match to TRBD1. The CDR3 covers 15 residues. Germline CDR1 SGHDT, CDR2 YYEEEE. Germline trimming cut 2 bases from V and 5 bases from J; bases unmatched to any gene: 7. The CDR3 protein is CASSFDREYNNEQFF. In nucleotides, the CDR3 is TGTGCCAGCAGCTTTGACAGGGAATATAACAATGAGCAGTTCTTC. Combining the CDR3 with reference TRBV5-6 and TRBJ2-1 gives the whole variable domain DAGVTQSPTHLIKTRGQQVTLRCSPKSGHDTVSWYQQALGQGPQFIFQYYEEEERQRGNFPDRFSGHQFPNYSSELNVNALLLGDSALYLCASSFDREYNNEQFFGPGTRLTVL.

This clonotype was counted many times. DNA of the CDR3: TGTGCCAGCAGTGAGGTAGTAACAGCCACTGAAGCTTTCTTT. The encoded protein is CASSEVVTATEAFF. The chain employs TRBV6-1 and TRBJ1-1; D is unclear. Germline CDR1 is MNHNS and CDR2 is SASEGT. Between the trimmed V and J ends, which lost 3 bases and 4 bases, there was a span of 12 bases. The CDR3 sequence is 14 residues long.

The gene calls are TRBV4-3 and TRBJ2-2; either TRBD1 or TRBD2 may supply D (5 bases each). The germline CDR1 and CDR2 sequences are LGHNA and YSLEER. Trimming stripped 0 bases from V and 7 bases from J, with 9 bases between. This CDR3 is 14 amino acids long. The CDR3 coding sequence is TGCGCCAGCAGCCAAGATCGGGGCATCGGGGAGCTGTTTTTT. The encoded protein is CASSQDRGIGELFF.

On this clonotype: A much larger clone is a single base away; this may be a read error. The V and J genes are TRBV12-3 or TRBV12-4 and TRBJ2-3; D is unclear. This CDR3 is built from 14 residues. The CDR3 protein is CASSLVPGTDTQNF. The CDR3 DNA follows: TGTGCCAGCAGTTTAGTGCCTGGCACAGATACGCAGAATTTT.

Only a few counts were recorded for this clonotype. The chain employs TRBV7-6 and TRBJ1-1, with D unresolved. V was shortened by 2 bases and J by 6 bases, with 13 bases between the two germline ends. The germline V gene encodes CDR1 SGHVS and CDR2 FNYEAQ. The CDR3 has 14 amino acids. The CDR3 DNA is TGTGCCAGCAGCTTACAGTTCCCGGCCGCTGAAGCTTTCTTT. It specifies CASSLQFPAAEAFF.

The CDR3 coding sequence is TGCAGTGGAAGACTAGCGGGGCTAGAGACCCAGTACTTC. It yields the protein CSGRLAGLETQYF. This chain joins TRBV20-1 and TRBJ2-5; 11 bases align to TRBD2. Trimming at V came to 7 bases and at J to 4 bases, leaving 5 bases not matched to a gene. This CDR3 region has 13 residues. Germline assignment: CDR1 DFQATT and CDR2 SNEGSKA (reference sequence).

This clonotype has a count of ten or more. This chain links TRBV20-1 with TRBJ1-4, with 7 nucleotides matching TRBD1. The CDR3 is 13 residues long. V shed 3 bases, J shed 8 bases, and the junction held 6 bases outside the gene matches. Germline V gene lookup returns CDR1 DFQATT and CDR2 SNEGSKA (reference sequence). CDR3 region: CSASRDSREKLFF. As DNA, the CDR3 is TGCAGTGCTAGCCGGGACAGTCGGGAAAAACTGTTTTTT.

This clonotype occurred many times. This chain joins TRBV12-3 or TRBV12-4 and TRBJ1-5; 9 nucleotides match TRBD1. Trimming took 6 bases from V and 5 from J; bases not matched to a gene: 8. The CDR3 has 15 amino acids. The CDR3 DNA reads TGTGCCAGCAGCCTAACAGGGGGCGTCGATCAGCCCCAGCATTTT. Its translation: CASSLTGGVDQPQHF.

This clonotype has ten or more counts. The V call is TRBV15, the J call TRBJ2-3; 7 nucleotides align to TRBD2. CDR1 LNHNV and CDR2 YYDKDF come from the germline V gene (reference sequence). V gave up 1 base and J gave up 0 bases; unmatched junction bases: 4. The CDR3 is made up of 16 amino acids. This chain's CDR3 is CATSRGASGSTDTQYF. CDR3 DNA: TGTGCCACCAGCAGAGGGGCTAGCGGAAGCACAGATACGCAGTATTTT.

This clonotype has only a few counts. The genes are TRBV25-1 and TRBJ2-6, with 7 positions matching TRBD2. J was trimmed by 4 bases and V by 3 bases; bases with no gene match: 12. There are 18 residues in the CDR3. The germline V gene encodes CDR1 MGHDK and CDR2 SYGVNS. This CDR3 reads CASSDVLGGPTGANVLTF. The DNA of the CDR3 is TGTGCCAGCAGTGATGTCCTGGGAGGGCCAACCGGGGCCAACGTCCTGACTTTC.